This TCR beta chain was captured in a study of blood T cells in healthy people across ages (dated by TCRdb to about 2015). Describing the broader study: In model experiments, template switching captured about one uniquely barcoded TCR beta cDNA molecule for every two T cells. Age-related changes in TCR beta repertoire diversity were measured in the study by deep sequencing normalized with unique cDNA molecular identifiers. Donors were grouped into four age groups: young (average about 15 years), middle-aged (roughly 37), aged (over 55) and long-lived (around 82). The study analyzed two additional independent replicas of 1 million unique cDNA reads from the same blood draw for two donors, one aged 18 to 29 and one aged 80 or older.

The receptor library was made with 5' RACE. TCRdb records Illumina HiSeq 2500 as the sequencer. A second PCR of roughly 6 to 11 cycles was run with a J-beta primer mix and a sample-barcoded 5' primer. A template-switch 5' adaptor carrying 12 random nucleotides introduced a unique molecular identifier onto each TCR beta cDNA molecule. Each sample yielded at least 2.5 million CDR3-containing paired-end reads. First-strand cDNA was synthesized from all RNA with the Mint cDNA synthesis kit, primed by a TRBC-specific oligonucleotide. All cDNA was treated with uracil-DNA glycosylase and then went through a first 18-cycle PCR with the universal primers M1SS and BC2_uni_R. The original methods were these. Each sample was normalized by randomly selecting 1 million high-quality reads, each carrying a distinct molecular identifier. Instead of being binned into consensus sequences, reads that shared molecular identifiers were thrown out. MiTCR, with a Q25 quality threshold and the strictest error-elimination algorithm, was used for CDR3 identification, clonotype clustering and error correction. A nonparametric unseen species model using Euler transformation provided a lower-bound estimate of total TCR beta diversity. TCRdb's own reprocessing of the public reads used fastp at Q25 and MiXCR and kept productive beta chains. Each entry merges the rows of one CDR3 protein and shows their most common DNA and genes. The V and J calls were determined by TCRdb, not by the authors. The table for this sample lists approximately 800,000 distinct CDR3 sequences; 25% to 30% of them were counted only once. About 3% of the sample is in the top ten clones.

Results the study describes overall, beyond this receptor: Conclusive comparison of naive and antigen-experienced compartments was prevented by the profiling of bulk unsorted PBMCs. Donor CMV infection status was unknown, potentially confounding age-related changes in expanded clonotypes. Estimates of total diversity from one million sequenced T cells were regarded as lower bounds and underestimates. As age increased, observed TCR beta diversity per million T cells dropped in a roughly linear way, and a significant reduction was already evident by age about 36. The long-lived group showed more naive CD4+ T cells, fewer expanded clones and increased TCR diversity than the aged group, suggesting age selection. There was a strong correlation between observed TCR beta diversity and the percentage of naive T cells measured by flow cytometry.

Looking up the germline V gene yields CDR1 MDHEN and CDR2 SYDVKM. V trim: 3 bases; J trim: 4 bases; unmatched bases: 6. From the cysteine through the phenylalanine, the CDR3 covers 15 amino acids. The DNA shown is the 45-base CDR3, in frame from base 1. As concerns this clonotype: There is no known antigen for this receptor. No much larger clone is present one base from it, and per-base qualities are unavailable.

The roughly 39 donors, aged about 6 to 95 years, were systemically healthy Caucasian individuals from Russia. Around 10 milliliters of peripheral blood were drawn from each donor into EDTA-treated Vacutainer tubes. Ficoll-Paque density-gradient centrifugation was used to isolate PBMCs, with at least 7 million per sample. Total RNA, at least 6 micrograms per sample, was extracted from PBMCs with Trizol reagent. For every donor, flow cytometry on a PBMC aliquot measured the percentage of naive CD45RAhigh/CD27high T cells. This same sample was also part of a study on T cells of mothers and their children. Taken from the second paper: Nine systemically healthy Caucasian individuals, comprising three mothers and their six children, were included as donors. cDNA synthesis used all of the extracted RNA, with approximately 1.6 ug of RNA in each 15 ul reaction. Sample barcodes and 2-4 random nucleotides were added via the M1S primer in the second PCR. More than 9 million TCR beta CDR3 reads were obtained from each mother, and 2.5 million to 3 million reads were obtained from each child. Thymic selection shapes the output of TCR recombination in a similar way in related and unrelated pairs, and inherited differences have a minor effect. Normalized repertoire overlap in related mother-child pairs was always slightly higher than in unrelated mother-child pairs, but the difference was never significant. No persistent microchimeric T cell clones were found, with a detection sensitivity of roughly 92 clones per million clonotypes. To look for features that set related mother-child pairs apart from unrelated individuals, the researchers ran deep NGS to compare the TCR beta repertoires of mothers and children. Mothers averaged roughly 40 +/- 4 years of age and children averaged about 10 +/- 4 years. Libraries were sequenced on Illumina HiSeq 2000 with 100+100 nt paired-end reads after adapter ligation with NEBNext reagents. To avoid cross-contamination, the mother libraries and the child libraries were prepared a month apart and sequenced in separate runs. Between about 500,000 and 2,100,000 distinct TCR beta clonotypes were identified per donor. Naive TCR beta clonotypes were estimated from low-frequency clonotypes matched to each donor's FACS-determined naive share, without sorting.

This TCR was sampled from a boy aged 5-17 years in good health. Recombination connected TRBV28 to TRBJ2-4, with TRBD2 matching 7 junction bases. Sample: blood. The CDR3 protein sequence reads: CASSFSSGSKNIQYF. The sequenced DNA is TGTGCCAGCAGTTTTTCTAGCGGCTCTAAAAACATTCAGTACTTC.